The 3 T cell receptor beta chains presented below share a single source sample, sequenced in a study of patients and donors after allogeneic stem cell transplantation (dated by TCRdb to the early 2020s). Libraries were prepared through RT-PCR. The sequencing machine was a NextSeq 550. TCRdb passed the public sequencing reads through fastp at Q25 and MiXCR, retaining productive beta sequences. For every CDR3 protein sequence, its rows merge into one entry that carries the most common genes and DNA. This sample lists hundreds of thousands of distinct CDR3 sequences; approximately 16% were detected once. In total, the top ten clones hold less than 9.5% of the sample. Sequenced input: blood, either unsorted or a sorted T cell fraction (not recorded which). These receptors came from a human donor who was either an allogeneic HSCT recipient or a stem cell or donor lymphocyte infusion donor (not recorded which). It is not recorded whose cells these are; they may come from a transplant donor.

The V gene is TRBV6-5, the J gene TRBJ1-3; the D is unclear. V gave up 8 bases and J gave up 4 bases, with 9 bases separating them. CDR3 size: 12 residues. Germline lookup yields CDR1 MNHEY and CDR2 SVGAGI. The CDR3 sequence is CASCGSGNTIYF. The DNA of the CDR3 is TGTGCCAGCTGCGGTTCGGGAAACACCATATATTTT.

The chain employs TRBV25-1 and TRBJ1-2; possibly TRBD1 for D (5 bases). Trimming pared 1 base from V and 10 bases from J, leaving 13 bases between. The CDR3 totals 13 residues. Germline CDR1 is MGHDK and CDR2 is SYGVNS. The CDR3 region is CASSESLGGVYTF. The CDR3 region has the DNA TGTGCCAGCAGTGAATCCCTGGGGGGAGTCTACACCTTC.

This clonotype occurred a few times. This chain links TRBV6-1 with TRBJ1-1, with 7 bases identical to TRBD1. Losses at the gene ends were 5 bases for V and 6 bases for J; bases not matched to a gene: 9. The CDR3 totals 14 residues. Germline lookup yields CDR1 MNHNS and CDR2 SASEGT. CDR3 in DNA: TGTGCCAGCAGTCTTCGGACAGGAGGCCCTGAAGCTTTCTTT. This gives the protein CASSLRTGGPEAFF.